Below, 25 T cell receptor beta chains from the same sample are listed, as sequenced in a study of cytomegalovirus exposure and HLA in healthy donors. The PCR made use of 60 Vbeta and 13 Jbeta primers. The table came from immunoSEQ multiplex PCR; TCRdb's copy has only in-frame clones and leaves some out. Of 150,000 to 200,000 clones listed, 70% to 90% are singletons. Material: PBMCs. The receptors originated from a young woman in good health and CMV-seronegative.

The chain recombines TRBV27 with TRBJ2-1; 10 bases map to TRBD1. The V segment lost 6 bases and the J segment 4 bases; nucleotides outside the gene matches: 18. The CDR3 spans 19 residues. Germline CDR1 and CDR2: MNHEY and SMNVEV (reference sequence). The CDR3 DNA reads TGTGCCAGCAGCCACGACAGGGGGCGCAAATTAGGGAGGTACAATGAGCAGTTCTTC. Encoded protein: CASSHDRGRKLGRYNEQFF.

The CDR3 loop reads CASSLYELAGVEQYF. For the CDR3, the DNA is TGCGCCAGCAGCTTGTATGAACTAGCGGGGGTCGAGCAGTACTTC. The rearrangement uses TRBV5-1 and TRBJ2-7; TRBD2 matches 11 bases. The CDR3 extends over 15 amino acids. V shed 1 base, J shed 6 bases, and the junction held 6 bases outside the gene matches. The V gene's germline CDR1 is SGHRS and CDR2 YFSETQ.

This clone has just one count. J is TRBJ2-7 and V is TRBV10-1, with a weak D call TRBD1 (6 bases). Trimming cost V 3 bases and J 0 bases, with 6 bases left between them. The CDR3 is made up of 13 amino acids. The germline gives CDR1 WNHNN, CDR2 SYGVQD (reference sequence). The DNA for the CDR3 is TGCGCCAGCAGTGACAGGGGCTCCTACGAGCAGTACTTC. The encoded protein is CASSDRGSYEQYF.

This chain links TRBV11-2 with TRBJ2-3, with 9 bases that match TRBD2. V lost 0 bases and J lost 2; bases outside the gene matches: 6. The CDR3 sequence is 17 residues long. CDR1 SGHAT and CDR2 FQNNGV come from the germline V gene. CDR3: CASSLDRVAGATDTQYF. CDR3 nucleotide sequence: TGTGCCAGCAGCTTAGATCGAGTAGCGGGAGCCACAGATACGCAGTATTTT.

Note on this clone: In the same sample, other DNA sequences code for this CDR3. The gene calls are TRBV6-5 and TRBJ2-7; D might be TRBD2 (5 bases). V was pared by 0 bases and J by 3 bases, with 6 bases between. The CDR3 totals 13 residues. In germline, CDR1 is MNHEY, CDR2 SVGAGI. The CDR3 DNA reads TGTGCCAGCAGTTACTCACGGGGCTACGAGCAGTACTTC. Its protein product is CASSYSRGYEQYF.

The V and J genes are TRBV11-3 and TRBJ2-4, with 8 bases identical to TRBD2. The CDR3 covers 16 residues. CDR1 and CDR2 (germline): SGHNT, YENEEA. V lost 2 bases and J lost 7; bases outside the gene matches: 10. This CDR3 is CASSLRTAGEGNIQYF. In DNA form, the CDR3 reads TGTGCCAGCAGCTTACGAACAGCGGGAGAAGGGAACATTCAGTACTTC.

This clone was counted only a few times. The chain uses TRBV7-9 and TRBJ2-2; D might be TRBD1 (5 bases). V was shortened by 5 bases and J by 5 bases, with 18 bases between the two germline ends. The CDR3 is made up of 16 amino acids. Germline assignment: CDR1 SEHNR and CDR2 FQNEAQ (reference sequence). CDR3 nucleotides: TGTGCCAGCAGCCAGCCGGCCGCAGGGATGACCGGGGAGCTGTTTTTT. It is translated as CASSQPAAGMTGELFF. The variable domain in full, with the rest retrieved from reference TRBV7-9 and TRBJ2-2, is DTGVSQNPRHKITKRGQNVTFRCDPISEHNRLYWYRQTLGQGPEFLTYFQNEAQLEKSRLLSDRFSAERPKGSFSTLEIQRTEQGDSAMYLCASSQPAAGMTGELFFGEGSRLTVL.

The J gene is TRBJ2-5, the V gene TRBV19, with TRBD2 matching 8 bases. The CDR3 spans 15 residues. V lost 6 bases and J lost 4; bases outside the gene matches: 10. Germline V gene sequence: CDR1 LNHDA, CDR2 SQIVND (reference sequence). The CDR3 DNA follows: TGTGCCAGTAGGAGCCTTGGCGGGGGGATAGAGACCCAGTACTTC. Translated: CASRSLGGGIETQYF. Full variable domain (remainder filled in from reference TRBV19 and TRBJ2-5): DGGITQSPKYLFRKEGQNVTLSCEQNLNHDAMYWYRQDPGQGLRLIYYSQIVNDFQKGDIAEGYSVSREKKESFPLTVTSAQKNPTAFYLCASRSLGGGIETQYFGPGTRLLVL.

The rearrangement joins TRBV6-6 to TRBJ2-3, with 10 bases aligning to TRBD2. This CDR3 has 16 residues. CDR1 MNHNY and CDR2 SVGAGI come from the germline V gene (reference sequence). The trim removed 4 bases at V and 3 bases at J, leaving 7 bases unmatched. Written as DNA, the CDR3 is TGTGCCAGCAGTTCCCCGAGCGGGGGGGCGACAGATACGCAGTATTTT. Amino acids: CASSSPSGGATDTQYF.

The CDR3: CASSEYRVNYGYTF. The DNA for the CDR3 is TGTGCCAGCAGTGAATACAGGGTTAACTATGGCTACACCTTC. V usage is TRBV2 and J usage is TRBJ1-2, with a weak D call TRBD1 (6 bases). Germline CDR1 is SNHLY and CDR2 is FYNNEI. CDR3 length: 14 amino acids. Trimming pared 2 bases from V and 1 base from J, leaving 8 bases between.

V and J are TRBV6-1 and TRBJ1-1; maybe TRBD1 (5 bases). This CDR3 has 15 amino acids. The germline V gene has CDR1 MNHNS and CDR2 SASEGT. The V gene lost 5 bases and the J gene lost 1 base, with 14 bases spanning the gap. The CDR3 coding sequence is TGTGCCAGCAGTCCTCAAGCCGGACAGAACACTGAAGCTTTCTTT. Its translation is CASSPQAGQNTEAFF.

The rearrangement links TRBV29-1 to TRBJ1-2, with 9 positions matching TRBD1. The CDR3 has 13 residues. J gave up 7 bases and V 4 bases, and 7 bases lay outside the gene matches. Germline values: CDR1 SQVTM, CDR2 ANQGSEA. CDR3 sequence: CSVGGQGMGGYTF. Here the CDR3 DNA reads TGCAGCGTTGGGGGACAGGGAATGGGTGGCTACACCTTC.

The V gene is TRBV28, the J gene TRBJ1-1; maybe TRBD1 (5 bases). In germline, CDR1 is MDHEN, CDR2 SYDVKM. This CDR3 comprises 12 residues. Trimming removed 8 bases at V and 3 bases at J, with 10 bases between. Here the CDR3 DNA reads TGTGCCAGCCTACAGGTATACACTGAAGCTTTCTTT. Amino acids: CASLQVYTEAFF.

The chain employs TRBV2 and TRBJ1-3; 9 nucleotides match TRBD1. The length of the CDR3 is 15 residues. V trimming: 4 bases; J trimming: 4 bases; junction bases outside the gene matches: 5. Germline V gives CDR1 SNHLY, CDR2 FYNNEI. CDR3 amino acids: CASSAGTGSGNTIYF. The CDR3 coding sequence is TGTGCCAGCAGTGCTGGGACAGGGTCGGGAAACACCATATATTTT.

Here the CDR3 DNA reads TGTGCCAGCAGGGACGGGGAGAACACTGAAGCTTTCTTT. It encodes CASRDGENTEAFF. The chain combines TRBV7-9 with TRBJ1-1; unclear D gene. The CDR3 loop spans 13 amino acids. Trimming left V 6 bases short and J 1 base short, with 9 bases between. Germline V gene lookup returns CDR1 SEHNR and CDR2 FQNEAQ (reference sequence).

The chain recombines TRBV11-1 with TRBJ1-4; D is uncertain. The V end was cut by 2 bases, the J end by 5 bases, with 9 bases between. This CDR3 is built from 14 residues. Germline lookup yields CDR1 SGHAT and CDR2 FQDESV (reference sequence). The CDR3 DNA reads TGTGCCAGCAGCTTAAATGTCTTCAATGAAAAACTGTTTTTT. Amino acids: CASSLNVFNEKLFF.

The chain links TRBV29-1 to TRBJ2-7, with D perhaps TRBD2 (6 bases). Trimming removed 7 bases at V and 0 bases at J, with 22 bases between. The CDR3 loop spans 16 amino acids. Germline assignment: CDR1 SQVTM and CDR2 ANQGSEA. CDR3: CSAITPLEGSSYEQYF. Written as DNA, the CDR3 is TGCAGCGCGATAACTCCCTTGGAGGGGAGCTCCTACGAGCAGTACTTC.

This clone has a handful of counts. This rearrangement joins TRBV6-5 to TRBJ2-1, with TRBD2 matching over 13 bases. V was pared by 4 bases and J by 8 bases, with 5 bases of the junction left unmatched. The germline gives CDR1 MNHEY, CDR2 SVGAGI. The CDR3 runs to 15 residues. The CDR3 DNA follows: TGTGCCAGCAGTTTCGGACTAGCGGGGGACGATGAGCAGTTCTTC. It yields the protein CASSFGLAGDDEQFF.

This chain connects TRBV9 to TRBJ1-1, with D perhaps matching TRBD1 (6 bases). The CDR3 is 14 amino acids. Germline values: CDR1 SGDLS, CDR2 YYNGEE. V was clipped by 3 bases and J by 14 bases, with 23 bases between them. In nucleotides, the CDR3 is TGTGCCAGCAGCGCGCCCACCCCTTTTCGAGGGGGATTCTTT. It specifies CASSAPTPFRGGFF.

V usage is TRBV6-5 and J usage is TRBJ2-2; D is unclear. Germline CDR1 MNHEY, CDR2 SVGAGI. Trimming stripped 7 bases from V and 1 base from J, with 13 bases between. This CDR3 region has 15 residues. The CDR3 DNA is TGTGCCAGCACCGACATCACACTGAACACCGGGGAGCTGTTTTTT. This encodes CASTDITLNTGELFF.

This clone was picked up a small number of times. The chain recombines TRBV4-1 with TRBJ2-3; 11 nucleotides match TRBD2. Trimming cost V 0 bases and J 5 bases; bases outside gene matches: 10. This CDR3 comprises 18 residues. Germline CDR1 reads MGHRA; CDR2 reads YSYEKL. Here the CDR3 reads CASSQDGRTSGPLDTQYF. DNA for the CDR3: TGCGCCAGCAGCCAAGATGGGAGGACTAGCGGGCCCTTAGATACGCAGTATTTT.

The J gene is TRBJ1-2, the V gene TRBV6-5; 7 bases match TRBD1. Germline CDR1 MNHEY, CDR2 SVGAGI. This CDR3 has 12 residues. V trimming: 5 bases; J trimming: 8 bases; junction bases outside the gene matches: 5. The CDR3 sequence: CASSVAGGGYTF. The CDR3 nucleotides are TGTGCCAGCAGTGTGGCAGGGGGAGGCTACACCTTC.

This sequence joins TRBV5-8 and TRBJ1-2; D not resolved. The CDR3 runs to 13 residues. Trimming removed 2 bases at V and 5 bases at J, with 10 bases between. Germline V CDR1 and CDR2: SGHTS, YDEGEE. The CDR3: CASSFRGPYGYTF. The CDR3 coding sequence is TGTGCCAGCAGCTTCCGCGGCCCTTATGGCTACACCTTC. Complete variable domain (other parts from reference TRBV5-8 and TRBJ1-2): EAGVTQSPTHLIKTRGQQATLRCSPISGHTSVYWYQQALGLGLQFLLWYDEGEERNRGNFPPRFSGRQFPNYSSELNVNALELEDSALYLCASSFRGPYGYTFGSGTRLTVV.

DNA for the CDR3: TGTGCCAGCTCATCGGGACAGAACACTGAAGCTTTCTTT. Its protein product is CASSSGQNTEAFF. V gene TRBV18 combines with J gene TRBJ1-1, with a weak D call TRBD1 (6 bases). Trimming took 5 bases from V and 1 from J, leaving 8 bases between them. Germline lookup yields CDR1 KGHSH and CDR2 LQKENI. The CDR3 sequence is 13 residues long.

V gene TRBV28 combines with J gene TRBJ2-1; 9 nucleotides line up with TRBD2. Germline CDR1 MDHEN, CDR2 SYDVKM. This CDR3 contains 14 residues. Trimming cost V 5 bases and J 6 bases; bases outside gene matches: 5. In nucleotides, the CDR3 is TGTGCCAGCAGTAGAGCGGGGGGACTCAATGAGCAGTTCTTC. This sequence encodes CASSRAGGLNEQFF.